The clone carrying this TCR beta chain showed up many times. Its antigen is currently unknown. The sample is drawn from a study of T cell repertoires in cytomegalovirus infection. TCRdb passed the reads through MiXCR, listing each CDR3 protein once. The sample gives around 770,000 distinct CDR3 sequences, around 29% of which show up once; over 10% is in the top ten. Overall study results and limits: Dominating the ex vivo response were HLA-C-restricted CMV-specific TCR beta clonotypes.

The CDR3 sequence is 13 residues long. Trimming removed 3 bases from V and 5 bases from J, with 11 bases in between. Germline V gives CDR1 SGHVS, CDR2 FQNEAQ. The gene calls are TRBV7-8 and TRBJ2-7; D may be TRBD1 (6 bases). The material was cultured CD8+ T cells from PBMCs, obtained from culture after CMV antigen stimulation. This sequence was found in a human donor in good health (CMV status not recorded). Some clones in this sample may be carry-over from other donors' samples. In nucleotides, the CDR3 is TGTGCCAGCAGCTTGGGACACCCGAACGAGCAGTACGTC. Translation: CASSLGHPNEQYV.